Listed here are 23 T cell receptor beta chains from one sample, sequenced in a study of CD4 T cells in relation to SARS-CoV-2 and coronaviruses. These TCRs' antigens remain unknown. The table came from immunoSEQ multiplex PCR; TCRdb's copy has only in-frame clones and leaves some out. The repertoire has under 45,000 clones, about four fifths of them found once; the top ten carry around 4.8%. What was sequenced was naive CD4+ T cells from PBMCs, cultured in vitro. Subset noted: naive CD4+ T cells isolated by negative enrichment. The receptors stem from an adult with COVID-19.

The chain couples TRBV19 to TRBJ1-5; D unclear. The CDR3 sequence is 14 residues long. The V gene lost 1 base and the J gene lost 3 bases, with 7 bases spanning the gap. In germline, CDR1 is LNHDA, CDR2 SQIVND (reference sequence). CDR3 residues: CASSIGANNQPQHF. The CDR3 DNA follows: TGTGCCAGTAGTATAGGGGCGAACAATCAGCCCCAGCATTTT.

The genes are TRBV4-3 and TRBJ2-5; D gene unclear. This CDR3 is 14 amino acids long. V lost 0 bases, J lost 2 bases, and 7 bases lay in between. CDR1 and CDR2 (germline): LGHNA, YSLEER. CDR3 nucleotides: TGCGCCAGCAGCCAAGAATATGATCAAGAGACCCAGTACTTC. It codes for CASSQEYDQETQYF.

The chain links TRBV28 to TRBJ2-5, with D perhaps matching TRBD2 (7 bases). The ends were cut back, 2 bases at V and 5 bases at J, with 12 bases in the middle. Germline values: CDR1 MDHEN, CDR2 SYDVKM. The CDR3 totals 14 residues. The CDR3 here is CASSLGGASETQYF. The CDR3 nucleotides read TGTGCCAGCAGTTTAGGGGGGGCATCGGAGACCCAGTACTTC. The complete variable domain, with remaining parts taken from reference TRBV28 and TRBJ2-5, reads DVKVTQSSRYLVKRTGEKVFLECVQDMDHENMFWYRQDPGLGLRLIYFSYDVKMKEKGDIPEGYSVSREKKERFSLILESASTNQTSMYLCASSLGGASETQYFGPGTRLLVL.

The V gene is TRBV11-2, the J gene TRBJ2-7, with 10 nucleotides matching TRBD2. Germline CDR1 and CDR2: SGHAT and FQNNGV. V shed 3 bases, J shed 3 bases, and the junction held 5 bases outside the gene matches. This CDR3 region has 15 residues. The CDR3 sequence: CASSFYLAGVYEQYF. Written as DNA, the CDR3 is TGTGCCAGCAGCTTCTATCTAGCGGGGGTCTACGAGCAGTACTTC.

The CDR3 bases are TGTGCCAGCAGTCCATCTTCTTATCAGCCCCAGCATTTT. Amino acid sequence: CASSPSSYQPQHF. This chain connects TRBV6-6 to TRBJ1-5; D is unclear. Between the trimmed V and J ends, which lost 5 bases and 5 bases, there was a span of 10 bases. This CDR3 is built from 13 residues. CDR1 and CDR2 from the germline V gene are MNHNY and SVGAGI (reference sequence).

The chain couples TRBV11-1 to TRBJ2-3; D uncertain. CDR1 and CDR2 (germline): SGHAT, FQDESV (reference sequence). The CDR3 has 16 residues. Trimming removed 2 bases from V and 5 bases from J, with 17 bases in between. The CDR3 spells CASSLSARVRVDTQYF. The CDR3 DNA reads as TGTGCCAGCAGCTTATCGGCCCGGGTACGTGTAGATACGCAGTATTTT.

The genes are TRBV28 and TRBJ2-7; D not certain. Trimming removed 10 bases from V and 1 base from J, with 8 bases in between. CDR3 length: 11 amino acids. Per the germline V gene, CDR1 is MDHEN and CDR2 is SYDVKM. CDR3 nucleotide sequence: TGTGCCACTGGTGTTTCCTACGAGCAGTACTTC. This sequence encodes CATGVSYEQYF.

This clone is a singleton in its sample. V is TRBV12-3 or TRBV12-4 and J is TRBJ2-5; D not resolved. This CDR3 has 13 residues. The V end was cut by 1 base, the J end by 7 bases, with 10 bases between. CDR3 sequence: CASSLDGLGTQYF. In DNA form, the CDR3 reads TGTGCCAGCAGTTTAGACGGGCTTGGGACCCAGTACTTC.

The J gene is TRBJ1-2, the V gene TRBV2; tentative D call: TRBD1 (5 bases). The CDR3 totals 15 residues. CDR1 is SNHLY and CDR2 is FYNNEI in the germline V gene. Trimming removed 2 bases at V and 4 bases at J, with 14 bases between. The CDR3 DNA sequence: TGTGCCAGCAGTGAATATCGGGGGAGGGGCTATGGCTACACCTTC. It encodes CASSEYRGRGYGYTF.

This chain joins TRBV19 and TRBJ2-7; 8 positions match TRBD1. The junction had 9 bases not matched to a gene; V was cut back by 1 base and J by 4 bases. The CDR3 sequence is 16 residues long. The germline V gene has CDR1 LNHDA and CDR2 SQIVND (reference sequence). As DNA, the CDR3 is TGTGCCAGTAGTATAGGGGCCGGGACAGGCCTATACGAGCAGTACTTC. Its protein is CASSIGAGTGLYEQYF.

CDR3: CASSFETLNEQFF. The CDR3 DNA reads as TGTGCCAGCAGCTTCGAGACACTCAATGAGCAGTTCTTC. This chain uses TRBV5-6 with TRBJ2-1; D unclear. CDR3 size: 13 residues. V gave up 2 bases and J gave up 6 bases, with 9 bases separating them. Germline V gives CDR1 SGHDT, CDR2 YYEEEE.

The gene calls are TRBV5-6 and TRBJ1-5; 8 nucleotides agree with TRBD1. There are 14 residues in the CDR3. From germline, CDR1 is SGHDT and CDR2 YYEEEE. V dropped 4 bases and J dropped 7; count of bases not matched to a gene: 7. The CDR3 DNA is TGTGCCAGCAGCATTGGACAGGGCGGGCAGCCCCAGCATTTT. It yields the protein CASSIGQGGQPQHF. The full variable domain, its missing parts supplied by reference TRBV5-6 and TRBJ1-5, is DAGVTQSPTHLIKTRGQQVTLRCSPKSGHDTVSWYQQALGQGPQFIFQYYEEEERQRGNFPDRFSGHQFPNYSSELNVNALLLGDSALYLCASSIGQGGQPQHFGDGTRLSIL.

The chain uses TRBV10-3 and TRBJ1-2, with TRBD1 identical over 8 bases. The germline V gene has CDR1 ENHRY and CDR2 SYGVKD. Trimming took 0 bases from V and 5 from J; bases not matched to a gene: 5. The CDR3 is 15 residues long. The CDR3 spells CAISESPDRAYGYTF. The CDR3 DNA reads TGTGCCATCAGTGAGTCCCCGGACAGGGCGTATGGCTACACCTTC.

The gene calls are TRBV28 and TRBJ2-7, with D possibly being TRBD2 (7 bases). Germline V gene lookup returns CDR1 MDHEN and CDR2 SYDVKM. The CDR3 is 13 amino acids. Trimming stripped 6 bases from V and 2 bases from J, with 11 bases between. The CDR3 loop is CASSRGAAYEQYF. DNA of the CDR3: TGTGCCAGCAGCCGGGGGGCCGCCTACGAGCAGTACTTC.

The count of this clone is one. The J gene is TRBJ2-5, the V gene TRBV27; TRBD2 matches 7 bases. The ends lost 3 bases at V and 3 bases at J; junction bases unmatched: 1. The germline V gene encodes CDR1 MNHEY and CDR2 SMNVEV (reference sequence). The CDR3 is 13 amino acids. CDR3 residues: CASSFGGEETQYF. As DNA, the CDR3 is TGTGCCAGCAGTTTTGGGGGGGAAGAGACCCAGTACTTC.

This clone has a single count. J is TRBJ2-7 and V is TRBV28, with D hard to call. This CDR3 is built from 11 residues. Germline CDR1 MDHEN, CDR2 SYDVKM. Trimming removed 0 bases from V and 4 bases from J, with 1 base in between. The CDR3 loop is CASSLWYEQYF. The CDR3, as DNA: TGTGCCAGCAGTTTATGGTACGAGCAGTACTTC.

J is TRBJ2-4 and V is TRBV28, with a weak D call TRBD1 (6 bases). CDR1 is MDHEN, CDR2 SYDVKM, per germline. V gave up 5 bases and J gave up 0 bases, with 11 bases separating them. The CDR3 loop spans 15 amino acids. The CDR3 sequence is CASSTQQGAKNIQYF. The CDR3 DNA sequence: TGTGCCAGCAGTACCCAACAGGGAGCCAAAAACATTCAGTACTTC.

J is TRBJ2-5 and V is TRBV24-1; D perhaps matches TRBD1 (5 bases). This CDR3 region has 15 residues. The V gene lost 1 base and the J gene lost 5 bases, with 13 bases spanning the gap. The germline V gene encodes CDR1 KGHDR and CDR2 SFDVKD. The CDR3 loop is CATSDLGRDYETQYF. The CDR3 nucleotides are TGTGCCACCAGTGATTTAGGCAGGGATTACGAGACCCAGTACTTC.

V usage is TRBV7-2 and J usage is TRBJ1-2; TRBD1 matches 10 bases. With 4 bases clipped from V and 2 bases from J, the junction kept 4 bases outside the gene matches. Germline V gene data show CDR1 as SGHTA and CDR2 as FQGNSA. The CDR3 contains 15 residues. CDR3 DNA sequence: TGTGCCAGCAGCTCACGACAGGGGGCGAACTATGGCTACACCTTC. Protein: CASSSRQGANYGYTF.

The chain carries TRBV27 and TRBJ2-7; 11 nucleotides match TRBD2. The CDR3 runs 16 residues. V lost 5 bases to trimming and J lost 3 bases; unmatched junction nucleotides: 9. Germline CDR1 and CDR2: MNHEY and SMNVEV (reference sequence). CDR3 sequence (DNA): TGTGCCAGCAGTAGACGACTAGCGGGACCACACTACGAGCAGTACTTC. It codes for CASSRRLAGPHYEQYF.

The rearrangement links TRBV19 to TRBJ2-7, with TRBD2 matching over 11 bases. The trim removed 1 base at V and 3 bases at J, leaving 2 bases unmatched. The CDR3 is 15 residues long. Germline CDR1 is LNHDA and CDR2 is SQIVND (reference sequence). The CDR3 reads CASSIGLAGFYEQYF. CDR3 nucleotide sequence: TGTGCCAGTAGTATAGGACTAGCGGGATTCTACGAGCAGTACTTC.

V gene TRBV5-4 combines with J gene TRBJ2-7; D may be TRBD1 (5 bases). Germline CDR1 is SGHNT and CDR2 is YYREEE (reference sequence). V dropped 3 bases and J dropped 3 bases, with 7 bases sitting between them. The CDR3 consists of 12 residues. CDR3 sequence reads: CASSSDSYEQYF. CDR3 DNA: TGTGCCAGCAGCTCTGACAGCTACGAGCAGTACTTC. Full variable domain (rest looked up from reference TRBV5-4 and TRBJ2-7): ETGVTQSPTHLIKTRGQQVTLRCSSQSGHNTVSWYQQALGQGPQFIFQYYREEENGRGNFPPRFSGLQFPNYSSELNVNALELDDSALYLCASSSDSYEQYFGPGTRLTVT.

The V and J genes are TRBV19 and TRBJ2-5, with TRBD2 matching over 9 bases. Germline values: CDR1 LNHDA, CDR2 SQIVND (reference sequence). Trimming removed 6 bases from V and 4 bases from J; junction bases left unmatched: 3. The CDR3 has 13 residues. CDR3 residues: CASRGLATETQYF. DNA for the CDR3: TGTGCCAGTAGAGGACTAGCGACAGAGACCCAGTACTTC.